The next 19 T cell receptor beta chains were all read from a single sample in a study of CD8+CD57+ T cells in acquired aplastic anemia (dated by TCRdb to about 2018). Expansion of CD8+CD57+ cells had been shown by flow cytometry in the patients chosen for sequencing. TCRdb names Illumina HiSeq 2000 as the instrument used. Profiling of TCR beta VDJ combinations and CDR3 sequences used genomic DNA as the template. TCRdb redid the processing of the public reads, applying fastp at Q25 and MiXCR, and retained in-frame beta chains. Rows with a matching CDR3 protein are joined into one entry that keeps the most common DNA and genes. The sample table shows over 150,000 distinct CDR3 sequences, and approximately 52% are seen once. The ten biggest clones cover approximately 12% of the sample. The sequencing sample was made of sorted CD4+, CD8+, or CD8+CD57+ T cells (not recorded which) from PBMCs. All receptors come from a human donor with aplastic anemia.

The CDR3 here is CASSLAGLAGVYEQYF. The CDR3 bases are TGTGCCAGCAGCCTTGCCGGACTAGCGGGAGTGTACGAGCAGTACTTC. This chain uses TRBV7-6 with TRBJ2-7; 13 nucleotides agree with TRBD2. Germline CDR1 is SGHVS and CDR2 is FNYEAQ. This CDR3 is built from 16 residues. V was pared by 5 bases and J by 4 bases, with 8 bases of the junction left unmatched.

The rearrangement uses TRBV10-3 and TRBJ1-1; TRBD1 might be the D (5 bases). V lost 4 bases and J lost 4, with 13 bases in between. This CDR3 is built from 14 residues. The germline V gene encodes CDR1 ENHRY and CDR2 SYGVKD. The CDR3 here is CAISVDSFFTEAFF. In nucleotides, the CDR3 is TGTGCCATCAGTGTTGACAGTTTTTTCACTGAAGCTTTCTTT.

This chain links TRBV9 with TRBJ2-1; 7 bases line up with TRBD1. The germline gives CDR1 SGDLS, CDR2 YYNGEE. CDR3 length: 14 residues. J was trimmed by 7 bases and V by 3 bases; bases with no gene match: 7. The CDR3 DNA follows: TGTGCCAGCAGCGGACAGGACAGGCGGAATGAGCAGTTCTTC. Protein product: CASSGQDRRNEQFF.

The chain joins TRBV7-9 to TRBJ1-6; TRBD1 aligns across 7 bases. Germline V CDR1 and CDR2: SEHNR, FQNEAQ (reference sequence). Germline trimming cut 5 bases from V and 8 bases from J; bases unmatched to any gene: 6. CDR3 length equals 14 residues. CDR3 sequence reads: CASSAQGPDSPLHF. CDR3 coding DNA: TGTGCCAGCAGCGCACAGGGGCCGGATTCACCCCTCCACTTT.

This clonotype was counted at least ten times. The chain has TRBV12-3 or TRBV12-4 and TRBJ1-6; TRBD1 aligns across 9 bases. The junction had 3 bases not matched to a gene; V was cut back by 8 bases and J by 4 bases. The CDR3 length is 14 residues. CDR3 in amino acids: CASWDRAYNSPLHF. The CDR3, as DNA: TGTGCCAGCTGGGACAGGGCTTATAATTCACCCCTCCACTTT.

This clonotype has at least ten counts. The rearrangement links TRBV19 to TRBJ1-1; 10 nucleotides agree with TRBD1. The CDR3 extends over 11 amino acids. V trimming: 10 bases; J trimming: 8 bases; junction bases outside the gene matches: 4. Looked up from germline, CDR1 is LNHDA and CDR2 is SQIVND (reference sequence). CDR3 region: CATRQGAEAFF. The DNA of the CDR3 is TGTGCCACACGACAGGGGGCAGAAGCTTTCTTT.

This chain links TRBV4-3 with TRBJ1-1; D possibly corresponds to TRBD1 (5 bases). There are 16 residues in the CDR3. Germline CDR1 and CDR2: LGHNA and YSLEER. The V gene lost 2 bases and the J gene lost 4 bases, with 17 bases spanning the gap. CDR3 nucleotide sequence: TGCGCCAGCAGCCAAAGTTCTCTCAGGGTGGGCACTGAAGCTTTCTTT. Protein: CASSQSSLRVGTEAFF.

For this clonotype: A single base separates this from a much larger clone, so it may be a read error. V is TRBV5-4 and J is TRBJ2-3, with 14 bases fitting TRBD2. This CDR3 comprises 17 residues. Trimming removed 0 bases from V and 6 bases from J; junction bases left unmatched: 6. Germline V gene lookup returns CDR1 SGHNT and CDR2 YYREEE (reference sequence). The CDR3 is CASSLGTSGGLTDTQYF. DNA of the CDR3: TGTGCCAGCAGCTTGGGGACTAGCGGGGGGCTGACGGATACGCAGTATTTT.

This clonotype was seen more than once but under ten times. V and J are TRBV6-1 and TRBJ2-1; tentatively, D is TRBD1 (6 bases). Looked up from germline, CDR1 is MNHNS and CDR2 is SASEGT. The CDR3 length is 15 residues. V lost 7 bases to trimming and J lost 7 bases, with 20 bases between them. CDR3 protein: CASTGYSDRGNEQFF. The CDR3 DNA reads as TGTGCCAGCACCGGGTATAGCGATAGGGGGAATGAGCAGTTCTTC.

This clonotype is judged medium-sized. The rearrangement joins TRBV20-1 to TRBJ1-1; D may be TRBD1 (5 bases). Trimming left V 3 bases short and J 3 bases short, with 17 bases between. The germline gives CDR1 DFQATT, CDR2 SNEGSKA (reference sequence). There are 15 residues in the CDR3. The CDR3 protein is CSARGVGAGDTEAFF. For the CDR3, the DNA is TGCAGTGCTAGGGGTGTCGGGGCTGGGGACACTGAAGCTTTCTTT.

The table lists this clonotype with many counts. The V gene is TRBV11-1, the J gene TRBJ2-1, with D perhaps given as TRBD1 or TRBD2 (5 bases each). Trimming took 5 bases from V and 3 from J, leaving 17 bases between them. The CDR3 contains 16 residues. Per germline, CDR1 SGHAT and CDR2 FQDESV (reference sequence). Written as DNA, the CDR3 is TGTGCCAGCAGCCCAGAACGGGACCCCTTCTACAATGAGCAGTTCTTC. It encodes CASSPERDPFYNEQFF.

V and J are TRBV25-1 and TRBJ2-7; no definite D call. Germline values: CDR1 MGHDK, CDR2 SYGVNS. There are 14 residues in the CDR3. V was pared by 4 bases and J by 6 bases, with 16 bases between. Here the CDR3 reads CASSARENEAEQYF. The CDR3 region has the DNA TGTGCCAGCAGTGCTAGAGAGAACGAGGCCGAGCAGTACTTC.

V and J are TRBV29-1 and TRBJ2-7; D possibly uses TRBD1 or TRBD2 (7 bases each). Germline CDR1 SQVTM, CDR2 ANQGSEA. The V end was cut by 4 bases, the J end by 4 bases, with 14 bases between. CDR3 length: 13 amino acids. The chain's CDR3 is CSVGAGGGYEQYF. For the CDR3, the DNA is TGCAGCGTTGGGGCAGGGGGAGGGTACGAGCAGTACTTC.

Ten or more counts support this clonotype. CDR3 residues: CASSMGPNGNQPQHF. The DNA for the CDR3 is TGTGCCAGTAGTATGGGACCAAACGGGAATCAGCCCCAGCATTTT. The genes are TRBV19 and TRBJ1-5; D possibly corresponds to TRBD1 (5 bases). CDR3 length: 15 residues. V was clipped by 3 bases and J by 4 bases, with 13 bases between them. Per the germline V gene, CDR1 is LNHDA and CDR2 is SQIVND (reference sequence).

This clonotype was picked up many times. The chain carries TRBV7-9 and TRBJ1-5, with a weak D call TRBD1 (5 bases). Trimming took off 5 bases at V and 3 bases at J, with 11 bases between the two ends. CDR1 and CDR2 from the germline V gene are SEHNR and FQNEAQ (reference sequence). This CDR3 is 14 amino acids long. CDR3 sequence: CASSAGRNNQPQHF. Here the CDR3 DNA reads TGTGCCAGCAGCGCGGGGCGCAACAATCAGCCCCAGCATTTT. Supplemented by reference TRBV7-9 and TRBJ1-5, the full variable domain reads DTGVSQNPRHKITKRGQNVTFRCDPISEHNRLYWYRQTLGQGPEFLTYFQNEAQLEKSRLLSDRFSAERPKGSFSTLEIQRTEQGDSAMYLCASSAGRNNQPQHFGDGTRLSIL.

The chain recombines TRBV20-1 with TRBJ2-5; 9 nucleotides agree with TRBD2. The CDR3 totals 15 residues. V lost 1 base and J lost 5; bases outside the gene matches: 8. The germline V gene encodes CDR1 DFQATT and CDR2 SNEGSKA (reference sequence). This chain's CDR3 is CSARAPAGGAETQYF. As DNA, the CDR3 is TGCAGTGCTAGAGCGCCAGCGGGGGGCGCGGAGACCCAGTACTTC.

On this clonotype itself: A much more abundant neighbour one base away suggests this may be a read error. V and J are TRBV6-1 and TRBJ1-5; D is possibly TRBD1 (6 bases). The CDR3 covers 14 residues. Germline V gives CDR1 MNHNS, CDR2 SASEGT. The CDR3 sequence is CASSDRLDNQPQRF. Here the CDR3 DNA reads TGTGCCAGCAGCGACAGGTTGGACAATCAGCCCCAGCGTTTT.

This rearrangement joins TRBV9 to TRBJ2-1; 8 bases agree with TRBD1. The CDR3 totals 15 residues. Germline CDR1 reads SGDLS; CDR2 reads YYNGEE. The J segment lost 4 bases and the V segment lost 7 bases, leaving 10 bases of the junction unmatched. The chain's CDR3 is CASSTRRGPYNEQFF. The CDR3 nucleotides are TGTGCCAGCTCGACGCGCAGGGGGCCTTACAATGAGCAGTTCTTC.

This chain links TRBV24-1 with TRBJ2-5, with 12 bases matching TRBD2. J gave up 5 bases and V 4 bases, and 4 bases lay outside the gene matches. In germline, CDR1 is KGHDR, CDR2 SFDVKD. This CDR3 is 15 amino acids long. The CDR3 region is CATSERTSGMETQYF. The CDR3 DNA follows: TGTGCCACCAGTGAACGGACTAGCGGGATGGAGACCCAGTACTTC.